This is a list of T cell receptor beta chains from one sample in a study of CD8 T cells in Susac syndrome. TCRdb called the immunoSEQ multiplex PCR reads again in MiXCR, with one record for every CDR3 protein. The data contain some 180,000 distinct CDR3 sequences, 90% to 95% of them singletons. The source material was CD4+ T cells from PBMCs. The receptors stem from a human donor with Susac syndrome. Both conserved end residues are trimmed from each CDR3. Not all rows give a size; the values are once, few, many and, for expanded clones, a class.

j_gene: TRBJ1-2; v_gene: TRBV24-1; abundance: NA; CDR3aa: ATSDTPSYGYT
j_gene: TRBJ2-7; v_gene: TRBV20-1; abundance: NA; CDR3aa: SARQGREQY
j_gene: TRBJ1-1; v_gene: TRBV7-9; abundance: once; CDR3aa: ASSSMGEDTEAF
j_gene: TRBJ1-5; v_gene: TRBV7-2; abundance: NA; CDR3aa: ASSLYPGAGMEPQH
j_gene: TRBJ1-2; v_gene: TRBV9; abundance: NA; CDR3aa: ASSVGGVNYGHT
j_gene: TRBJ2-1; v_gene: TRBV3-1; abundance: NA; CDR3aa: ATSAYNEQF
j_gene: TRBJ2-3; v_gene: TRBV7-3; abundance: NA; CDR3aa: ASSSGTSVYTDTQY
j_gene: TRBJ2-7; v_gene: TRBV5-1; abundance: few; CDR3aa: ASSLGTGGSYEQY
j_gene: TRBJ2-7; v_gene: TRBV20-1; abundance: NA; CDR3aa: SAAGSVTYEQY
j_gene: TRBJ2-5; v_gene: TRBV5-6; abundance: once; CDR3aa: ASSPILAGGLETQY
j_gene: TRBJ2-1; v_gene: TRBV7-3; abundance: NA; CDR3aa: ASSLGRGEQF
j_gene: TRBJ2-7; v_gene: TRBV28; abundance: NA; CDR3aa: ASSLGWQGGEQY
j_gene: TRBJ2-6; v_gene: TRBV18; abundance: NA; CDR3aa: ASSPGGSGANVLT
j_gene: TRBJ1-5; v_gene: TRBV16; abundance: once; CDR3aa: ASSQSGQGGQPQH
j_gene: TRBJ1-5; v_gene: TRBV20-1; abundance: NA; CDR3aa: SARDGPGQPQH
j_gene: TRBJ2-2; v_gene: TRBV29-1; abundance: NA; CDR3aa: SVKGLAGTGELF
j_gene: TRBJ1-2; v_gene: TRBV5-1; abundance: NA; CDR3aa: ASSLVRGDSGYT
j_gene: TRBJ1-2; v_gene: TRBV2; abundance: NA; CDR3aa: ASSVTGDGYT
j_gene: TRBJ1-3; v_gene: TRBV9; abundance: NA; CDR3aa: ASNRGGTQGNTIY
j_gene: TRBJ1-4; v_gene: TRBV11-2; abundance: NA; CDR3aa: ASSSYIATNEKLF
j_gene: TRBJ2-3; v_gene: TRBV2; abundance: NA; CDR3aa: ASSEGKDTQY
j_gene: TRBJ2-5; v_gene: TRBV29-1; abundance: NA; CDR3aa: SVGFETQY
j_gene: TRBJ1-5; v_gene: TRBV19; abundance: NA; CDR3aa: ASSARQGNSNQPQH
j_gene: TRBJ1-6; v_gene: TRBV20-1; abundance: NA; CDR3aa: SASWGPDSPLH
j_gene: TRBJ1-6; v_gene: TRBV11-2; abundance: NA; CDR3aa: ASSLRVGPPYNSPLH
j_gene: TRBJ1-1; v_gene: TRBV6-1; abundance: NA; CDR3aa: ASLPWRDQAF
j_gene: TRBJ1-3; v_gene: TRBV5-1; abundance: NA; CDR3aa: ASSLGTSGRGNTIY
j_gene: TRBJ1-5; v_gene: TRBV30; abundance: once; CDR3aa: AWSGLTADQPQH
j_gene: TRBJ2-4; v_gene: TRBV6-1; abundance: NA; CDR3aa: ASSQNPTSTAKNIQY
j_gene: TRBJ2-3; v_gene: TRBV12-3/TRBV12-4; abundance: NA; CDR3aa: ASSLLQGASTDTQY
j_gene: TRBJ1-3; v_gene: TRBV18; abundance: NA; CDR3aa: ASSAGTPTSGNTIY
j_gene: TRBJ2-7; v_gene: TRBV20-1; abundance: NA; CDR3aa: SARDRRGVSYEQY
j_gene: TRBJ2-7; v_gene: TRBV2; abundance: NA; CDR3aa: ASRRISSGQY
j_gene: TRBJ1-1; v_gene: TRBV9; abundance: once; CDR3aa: ASSYRLTNTEAF
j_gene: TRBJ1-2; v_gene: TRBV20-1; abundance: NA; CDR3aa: SALERNGYT
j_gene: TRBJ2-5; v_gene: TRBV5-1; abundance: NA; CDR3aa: ASRYGQETQY
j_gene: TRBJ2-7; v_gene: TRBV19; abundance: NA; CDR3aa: ASSMGWNPSYEQY
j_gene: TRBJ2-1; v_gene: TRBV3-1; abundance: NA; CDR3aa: ASSQEGGLAGYNEQF
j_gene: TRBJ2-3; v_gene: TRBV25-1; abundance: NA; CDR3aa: ASSEFGVGTDTQY
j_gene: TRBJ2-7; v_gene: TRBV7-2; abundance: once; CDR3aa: ASSLGPGRGQY
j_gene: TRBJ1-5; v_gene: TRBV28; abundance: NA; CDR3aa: ASSLALNRPNQPQH
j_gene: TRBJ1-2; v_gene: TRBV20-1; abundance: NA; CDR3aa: SARTQGGYGYT
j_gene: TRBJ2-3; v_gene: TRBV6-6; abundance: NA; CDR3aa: ASSDTGLTDTQY
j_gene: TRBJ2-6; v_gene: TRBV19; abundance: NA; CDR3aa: ASSIDNLQGDSGANVLT
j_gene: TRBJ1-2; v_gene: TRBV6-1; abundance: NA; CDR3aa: ASSEALRTPPST
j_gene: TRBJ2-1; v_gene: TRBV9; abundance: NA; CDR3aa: ASSVAASVYNEQF
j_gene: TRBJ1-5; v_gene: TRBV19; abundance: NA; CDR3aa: ASTPRGTGGFQPQH
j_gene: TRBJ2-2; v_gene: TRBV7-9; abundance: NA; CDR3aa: ASSAGTGQFGTGELF
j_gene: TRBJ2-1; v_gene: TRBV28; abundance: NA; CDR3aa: ASSFTYRLAGEGSSYNEQF
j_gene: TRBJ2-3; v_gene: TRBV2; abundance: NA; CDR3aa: ASSQARAEDTQY